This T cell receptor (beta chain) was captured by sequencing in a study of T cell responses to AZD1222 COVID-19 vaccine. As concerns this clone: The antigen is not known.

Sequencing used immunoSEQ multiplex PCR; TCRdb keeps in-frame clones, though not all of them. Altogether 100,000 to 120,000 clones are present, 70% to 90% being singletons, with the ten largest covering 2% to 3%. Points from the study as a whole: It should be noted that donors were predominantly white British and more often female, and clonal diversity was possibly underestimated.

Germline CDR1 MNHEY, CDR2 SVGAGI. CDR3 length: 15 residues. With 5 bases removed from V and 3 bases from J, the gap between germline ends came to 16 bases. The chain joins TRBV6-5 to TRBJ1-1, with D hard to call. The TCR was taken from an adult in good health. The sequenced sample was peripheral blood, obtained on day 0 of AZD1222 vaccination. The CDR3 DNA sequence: TGTGCCAGCAGTCGGGAAGGTGGTGTTGACACTGAAGCTTTCTTT. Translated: CASSREGGVDTEAFF.